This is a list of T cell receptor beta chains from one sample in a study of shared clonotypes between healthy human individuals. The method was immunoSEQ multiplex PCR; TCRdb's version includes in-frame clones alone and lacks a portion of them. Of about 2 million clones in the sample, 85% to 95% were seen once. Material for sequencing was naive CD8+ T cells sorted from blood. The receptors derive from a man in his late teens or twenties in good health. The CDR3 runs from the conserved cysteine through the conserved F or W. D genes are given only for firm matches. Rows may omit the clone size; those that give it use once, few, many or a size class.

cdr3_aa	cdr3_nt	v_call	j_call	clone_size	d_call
CASSTRTGRWETQYF	TGTGCCAGCAGTACGAGGACAGGGAGGTGGGAGACCCAGTACTTC	TRBV27	TRBJ2-5	.	TRBD1
CASTLEGSWSWTEAFF	TGTGCCAGCACCTTGGAGGGGTCATGGAGTTGGACTGAAGCTTTCTTT	TRBV5-6	TRBJ1-1	.	.
CASSFMGGGTEAFF	TGTGCCAGCAGCTTCATGGGTGGGGGCACTGAAGCTTTCTTT	TRBV11-2	TRBJ1-1	.	.
CASSDNPGHGYTF	TGTGCCAGCAGTGACAACCCGGGACATGGCTACACCTTC	TRBV27	TRBJ1-2	.	.
CASSQRSGASGNEQFF	TGCGCCAGCAGCCAGAGAAGCGGGGCTAGCGGCAATGAGCAGTTCTTC	TRBV4-1	TRBJ2-1	.	TRBD2
CASRPVWLNTEAFF	TGTGCCAGCAGACCAGTCTGGTTGAACACTGAAGCTTTCTTT	TRBV11-1	TRBJ1-1	once	.
CASSNGAVSYEQYF	TGCGCCAGCAGTAACGGTGCCGTCTCCTACGAGCAGTACTTC	TRBV10-2	TRBJ2-7	.	.
CASSLGAGYEQYF	TGTGCCAGCAGTTTAGGAGCGGGCTACGAGCAGTACTTC	TRBV27	TRBJ2-7	once	.
CASSLVGGATNEQFF	TGTGCCAGCAGCTTAGTCGGGGGGGCAACTAATGAGCAGTTCTTC	TRBV11-2	TRBJ2-1	.	TRBD2
CASSLDFSRNIQYF	TGCGCCAGCAGCTTGGACTTCTCTCGAAACATTCAGTACTTC	TRBV5-1	TRBJ2-4	.	.
CASSPRQGGDTQYF	TGTGCCAGCAGTCCAAGACAGGGAGGAGATACGCAGTATTTT	TRBV6-6	TRBJ2-3	.	.
CASSQTGRGPSNEQFF	TGCGCCAGCAGCCAAACCGGCAGGGGCCCCTCCAATGAGCAGTTCTTC	TRBV4-3	TRBJ2-1	.	.
CASSYGGEADTQYF	TGTGCCAGCAGTTACGGGGGGGAGGCAGATACGCAGTATTTT	TRBV6-5	TRBJ2-3	.	TRBD2
CASGQGFTGELFF	TGTGCCAGTGGACAGGGTTTCACCGGGGAGCTGTTTTTT	TRBV6-1	TRBJ2-2	.	TRBD1
CASIAPDRVTGELFF	TGTGCCAGCATTGCCCCGGACAGGGTGACTGGGGAGCTGTTTTTT	TRBV9	TRBJ2-2	.	TRBD1
CASSPRTAGGPDGYTF	TGTGCCAGTAGTCCCCGTACCGCCGGGGGGCCGGATGGCTACACCTTC	TRBV19	TRBJ1-2	.	.
CASSSSTVAIQETQYF	TGTGCCAGCAGCTCATCGACAGTGGCCATCCAAGAGACCCAGTACTTC	TRBV13	TRBJ2-5	.	.
CASKAYDGNTEAFF	TGTGCCAGTAAGGCCTACGACGGGAACACTGAAGCTTTCTTT	TRBV19	TRBJ1-1	.	.
CASSMASGSEQYF	TGTGCCAGTAGTATGGCTAGCGGGAGTGAGCAGTACTTC	TRBV19	TRBJ2-7	.	TRBD2
CASSIGTTDPYEQYF	TGTGCCAGCAGTATAGGGACTACAGATCCGTACGAGCAGTACTTC	TRBV27	TRBJ2-7	.	TRBD2
CSVVQSNEAFF	TGCAGCGTTGTACAAAGTAATGAAGCTTTCTTT	TRBV29-1	TRBJ1-1	.	.
CSVEDFDRIMNTEAFF	TGCAGCGTTGAAGACTTCGACAGAATCATGAACACTGAAGCTTTCTTT	TRBV29-1	TRBJ1-1	.	.
CASSLRSGTSGSIGEQFF	TGCGCCAGCAGCCTACGGTCCGGGACTAGCGGGAGTATTGGTGAGCAGTTCTTC	TRBV4-1	TRBJ2-1	.	TRBD2
CASSLELLDSGNTIYF	TGTGCCAGCAGCTTAGAACTTCTAGACTCTGGAAACACCATATATTTT	TRBV11-2	TRBJ1-3	once	.